This T cell receptor (beta chain) was found in a study of T cells in Graves' hyperthyroidism and ophthalmopathy (dated by TCRdb to between 2019 and 2020). Regarding the study in general: Peripheral blood samples were taken at initial diagnosis, before any treatment was given. A discovery cohort of roughly 100 patients, 43 with Graves' ophthalmopathy and roughly 59 with stable Graves' hyperthyroidism, was used to find distinguishing TCR V-J signatures. Prospective prediction of ophthalmopathy was tested in an independent validation cohort consisting of about 19 hyperthyroidism patients and approximately 16 patients who later progressed to ophthalmopathy. The approximately 90 discovery patients were randomly split 7:3 into training and test sets. Thyroid tissue and blood T-cell repertoires from six Graves' hyperthyroidism patients were also compared in the study. After blood sampling, hyperthyroidism patients were treated with methimazole at a starting dose of 30 mg daily, and ophthalmopathy patients were treated with high-dose intravenous methylprednisolone. According to the paper, TCR Vbeta CDR3 sequencing was carried out on more than 120 peripheral blood samples, which came from over 40 ophthalmopathy, around 74 hyperthyroidism and roughly 17 progressor patients.

Ophthalmopathy patients had moderately to severely active disease, with a Clinical Activity Score of 3 or more, a NOSPECS grade of 4 or more, and a disease duration of less than 3 months. The study excluded patients with uncontrolled infections, other autoimmune diseases, pregnancy or lactation. Diagnoses relied on clinical symptoms, serum thyroxine and TRAb, thyroid ultrasound and orbital computed tomography. PBMCs were isolated from more than 8 ml of fresh peripheral blood by Ficoll-Paque density gradient centrifugation. Trizol reagent was used to extract total RNA, and RNA quality was then checked on an Agilent 2100 Bioanalyzer. On this clonotype itself: What antigen it recognizes has not been identified. One base away lies a much larger clone, so this may be a sequencing read error.

The CDR3 sequence holds 17 residues, the cysteine and phenylalanine included. The entry retains the CDR3 DNA only, 51 bases that are in frame from base 1. The germline V gene sets CDR1 to SGHRS and CDR2 to YFSETQ. Amplification of TCR beta CDR3 regions was carried out from RNA transcripts. The first round of RT-PCR for the TCR CDR3 was performed with the HTBI primer set and the Qiagen OneStep RT-PCR kit. Libraries were constructed in a second round of multiplex PCR, after which size selection and purification were performed. Paired-end sequencing of the libraries was performed with 100 bp reads on an Illumina HiSeq2000. The paper's processing steps were these. SOAPnuke was used to process the raw data, removing reads that contained adapters or uncalled bases, had a mean Phred below 15, or lacked an exact match to the constant primer or identifier. COPE v1.2.5 was used to merge high-quality paired reads, and clonotypes were defined as unique nucleotide sequences. MiTCR v1.1 was used to align the clonotypes against IMGT TRBV, TRBD and TRBJ reference segments. The analysis included only V-J combinations with a frequency above 0.0001, which together covered 99.2% of the repertoires. The TCS score was defined as the ratio of F50 (clonal expansion) to E x V (chaos), calculated using BLOSUM62-based TCRdist between CDR3 peptides within each V-J. Welch's t-statistics and random forest reduced several hundred V-J features to roughly 13, which were used in a naive Bayes classifier (R e1071). Clones were called with MiXCR by TCRdb after fastp trimmed the public reads at Q25, and only in-frame beta chains were retained. Rows with a matching CDR3 protein are joined into one entry that keeps the most common DNA and genes. The V and J calls follow TCRdb's processing rather than the paper's. The table for this sample lists approximately 690,000 distinct CDR3 sequences; about 15% of them were counted only once. Clones ranked in the top ten supply 9.5% to 15% of the sample.

What the work shows at the level of the full study, not this receptor alone: Most expanded thyroid clonotypes (frequency above 0.001) were also detected in blood, a finding suggesting that blood repertoires may reflect thyroid immune responses. A model built on a 13 V-J signature distinguished ophthalmopathy from stable hyperthyroidism, reaching about 89% sensitivity and 81.08% specificity in cross-validation and 80%/75% in testing. Sample size was not statistically predetermined, and blinding of investigators to group allocation was not performed. In validation, the model predicted progression to ophthalmopathy with over 60% sensitivity and less than 75% specificity, a median of roughly seven months before onset.

Specimen: blood. The receptor comes from a woman in her forties or fifties with Graves' ophthalmopathy. The chain couples TRBV5-1 to TRBJ2-6; the D gene may be TRBD1 or TRBD2, since each aligns over 5 bases. In nucleotides, the sequence is TGCGCCAGCGGCTTGACGGGGCTAAGCTCTGGGGCCAACGTCCTGACTTTC. Its coded protein is CASGLTGLSSGANVLTF.